What follows are 12 T cell receptor beta chains derived from one specimen sequenced in a study of chemoradiotherapy in HPV16-positive cancers. Here immunoSEQ multiplex PCR was the method, and the copy in TCRdb shows in-frame clones only, minus some. The table shows some 70,000 clones, with almost 90% occurring only once. The source material was blood, sampled from a patient who underwent chemoradiotherapy. The receptors shown here come from a human donor with HPV-associated anogenital cancer.

CDR3 sequence reads: CASSFDGLGGNQPQHF. CDR3 DNA: TGTGCCAGCAGTTTCGATGGCCTTGGGGGCAATCAGCCCCAGCATTTT. The chain recombines TRBV27 with TRBJ1-5; D unclear. Trimming pared 3 bases from V and 2 bases from J, leaving 14 bases between. Germline assignment: CDR1 MNHEY and CDR2 SMNVEV (reference sequence). The CDR3 has 16 amino acids.

The CDR3 nucleotides are TGTGCCAGCAGCTTACGGCCCCAGGCAGGTGGCGAAAAACTGTTTTTT. As protein: CASSLRPQAGGEKLFF. V is TRBV11-2 and J is TRBJ1-4; D not resolved. CDR3 length: 16 residues. Germline CDR1 and CDR2: SGHAT and FQNNGV. V gave up 2 bases and J gave up 8 bases, with 18 bases separating them.

The chain joins TRBV7-8 to TRBJ2-2, with 16 nucleotides matching TRBD2. The CDR3 contains 19 residues. CDR1 is SGHVS and CDR2 is FQNEAQ in the germline V gene. The J segment lost 0 bases and the V segment lost 4 bases, leaving 5 bases of the junction unmatched. The CDR3 protein is CASSSGLAGGIANTGELFF. The CDR3 bases are TGTGCCAGCAGCTCGGGACTAGCGGGGGGGATCGCGAACACCGGGGAGCTGTTTTTT. The full variable domain, completed using reference TRBV7-8 and TRBJ2-2, is GAGVSQSPRYKVAKRGQDVALRCDPISGHVSLFWYQQALGQGPEFLTYFQNEAQLDKSGLPSDRFFAERPEGSVSTLKIQRTQQEDSAVYLCASSSGLAGGIANTGELFFGEGSRLTVL.

This clone was seen a single time. V usage is TRBV27 and J usage is TRBJ1-1; TRBD1 is a possible D gene (6 bases). Germline V gene data show CDR1 as MNHEY and CDR2 as SMNVEV (reference sequence). Trimming stripped 5 bases from V and 8 bases from J, with 9 bases between. The CDR3 is 11 residues long. CDR3 sequence: CASSATGEAFF. Written as DNA, the CDR3 is TGTGCCAGCAGTGCCACAGGGGAAGCTTTCTTT.

This clone was seen more than once but under ten times. The gene calls are TRBV28 and TRBJ1-3; tentative D call: TRBD1 (6 bases). Per the germline V gene, CDR1 is MDHEN and CDR2 is SYDVKM. The CDR3 runs to 16 residues. V lost 6 bases, J lost 3 bases, and 18 bases lay in between. The CDR3 here is CASSLGGGGHGNTIYF. The CDR3 coding sequence is TGTGCCAGCAGCCTGGGGGGCGGGGGGCATGGAAACACCATATATTTT.

The V and J genes are TRBV10-2 and TRBJ1-1; D call uncertain. The CDR3 extends over 13 amino acids. CDR1 is WSHSY, CDR2 SAAADI, per germline. V was cut by 6 bases and J by 1 base, with 9 bases left in between. Here the CDR3 reads CASSPYTNTEAFF. In DNA, the CDR3 is TGCGCCAGCAGCCCCTATACGAACACTGAAGCTTTCTTT.

The rearrangement links TRBV5-4 to TRBJ2-4, with D uncertain. The CDR3 is 16 residues long. V dropped 0 bases and J dropped 1 base, with 11 bases sitting between them. The germline V gene has CDR1 SGHNT and CDR2 YYREEE (reference sequence). CDR3 nucleotides: TGTGCCAGCAGCTTGGGGGCAGGAGTGGCCAAAAACATTCAGTACTTC. This codes for CASSLGAGVAKNIQYF.

The chain recombines TRBV2 with TRBJ1-6; D is uncertain. This CDR3 has 15 residues. Trimming stripped 7 bases from V and 0 bases from J, with 10 bases between. CDR1 and CDR2 from the germline V gene are SNHLY and FYNNEI. CDR3 sequence: CASKRESSYNSPLHF. Written as DNA, the CDR3 is TGTGCCAGCAAGCGAGAAAGCTCCTATAATTCACCCCTCCACTTT.

In DNA form, the CDR3 reads TGTGCCAGTAGGGACAGGGGGCGAGATACGCAGTATTTT. This sequence encodes CASRDRGRDTQYF. This chain uses TRBV19 with TRBJ2-3; 11 bases align to TRBD1. The CDR3 contains 13 residues. Germline V CDR1 and CDR2: LNHDA, SQIVND (reference sequence). V shed 6 bases and J 5 bases; nucleotides not matched to a gene: 1.

The V call is TRBV9, the J call TRBJ2-1; maybe TRBD2 (7 bases). The CDR3 is 16 amino acids. CDR1 and CDR2 (germline): SGDLS, YYNGEE. V gave up 0 bases and J gave up 6 bases, with 16 bases separating them. The CDR3: CASSVDEGGFFNEQFF. For the CDR3, the DNA is TGTGCCAGCAGCGTAGATGAGGGGGGGTTTTTCAATGAGCAGTTCTTC.

This clone was recorded once. The chain links TRBV28 to TRBJ1-2; D is uncertain. CDR1 is MDHEN, CDR2 SYDVKM, per germline. The CDR3 loop spans 14 amino acids. Trimming took off 6 bases at V and 3 bases at J, with 14 bases between the two ends. CDR3 bases: TGTGCCAGCAGCCCCCCGCAGGCCCACTATGGCTACACCTTC. This sequence encodes CASSPPQAHYGYTF.

This clone was seen just once. This chain connects TRBV30 to TRBJ1-1; 7 bases map to TRBD1. J was trimmed by 11 bases and V by 2 bases; bases with no gene match: 11. In germline, CDR1 is GTSNPN, CDR2 SVGIG (reference sequence). There are 13 residues in the CDR3. In nucleotides, the CDR3 is TGTGCCTGGAGTCCCTCAACAGGGGTAGGGGCTTTCTTT. This codes for CAWSPSTGVGAFF. The complete variable domain, with remaining parts taken from reference TRBV30 and TRBJ1-1, reads SQTIHQWPATLVQPVGSPLSLECTVEGTSNPNLYWYRQAAGRGLQLLFYSVGIGQISSEVPQNLSASRPQDRQFILSSKKLLLSDSGFYLCAWSPSTGVGAFFGQGTRLTVV.